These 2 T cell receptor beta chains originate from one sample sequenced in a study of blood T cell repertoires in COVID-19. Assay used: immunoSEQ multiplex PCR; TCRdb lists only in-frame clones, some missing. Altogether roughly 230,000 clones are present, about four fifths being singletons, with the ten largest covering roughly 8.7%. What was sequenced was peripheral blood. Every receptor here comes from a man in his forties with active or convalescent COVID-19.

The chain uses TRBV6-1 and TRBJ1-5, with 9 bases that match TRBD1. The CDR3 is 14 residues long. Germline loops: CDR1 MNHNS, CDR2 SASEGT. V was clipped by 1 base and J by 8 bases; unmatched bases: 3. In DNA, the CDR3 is TGTGCCAGCAGTGAAGGTCGGACAGGGGAGCCCCAGCATTTT. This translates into CASSEGRTGEPQHF.

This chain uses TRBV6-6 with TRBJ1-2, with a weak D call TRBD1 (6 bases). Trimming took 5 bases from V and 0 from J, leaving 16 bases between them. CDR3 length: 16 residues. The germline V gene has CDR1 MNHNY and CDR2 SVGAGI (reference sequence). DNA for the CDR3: TGTGCCAGCAGTCCAGGGGCCACCCTAGCTAACTATGGCTACACCTTC. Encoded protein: CASSPGATLANYGYTF.